The T cell receptor (beta chain) described here comes from a study of T-cell reconstitution after alpha-beta-depleted transplantation in children. General study points: Reportedly, only several hundred clones from non-depleted graft cells drove alpha-beta T-cell counts at about two months. There were some patients whose high TCRbeta diversity at day 60 came from surviving recipient T cells and thymic progenitors. Diversity and T-cell counts at one year after transplant derived mostly from new T cells.

On this clonotype: Antigen: not known. The junction departs from the called germline gene at one end, perhaps through a read error.

Preparation of the TCRbeta library involved a method that used unique molecular identifiers. TCRdb ran MiXCR on the PCR reads and lists one entry per CDR3 protein. The sample comprises hundreds of thousands of distinct CDR3 sequences, approximately 13% of which are singletons, and over 2% rests with the top ten. The CDR3 contains 14 residues. Germline CDR1 SSHAT, CDR2 FNYEAQ (reference sequence). This TCR derives from a male patient younger than 18 who had a stem cell transplant for acute myeloid leukemia, so the T cells may come from the graft donor. Sequences were derived from PBMCs, mostly from graft donor cells, sampled 360 days after TCRalphabeta/CD19-depleted stem cell transplant. The chain recombines TRBV7-7 with TRBJ2-5; D may be TRBD2 (5 bases). The CDR3 sequence: CASSLVPGMETQYF. The CDR3 coding sequence is TGTGCTAGCAGCTTAGTTCCGGGAATGGAGACCCAGTACTTC.